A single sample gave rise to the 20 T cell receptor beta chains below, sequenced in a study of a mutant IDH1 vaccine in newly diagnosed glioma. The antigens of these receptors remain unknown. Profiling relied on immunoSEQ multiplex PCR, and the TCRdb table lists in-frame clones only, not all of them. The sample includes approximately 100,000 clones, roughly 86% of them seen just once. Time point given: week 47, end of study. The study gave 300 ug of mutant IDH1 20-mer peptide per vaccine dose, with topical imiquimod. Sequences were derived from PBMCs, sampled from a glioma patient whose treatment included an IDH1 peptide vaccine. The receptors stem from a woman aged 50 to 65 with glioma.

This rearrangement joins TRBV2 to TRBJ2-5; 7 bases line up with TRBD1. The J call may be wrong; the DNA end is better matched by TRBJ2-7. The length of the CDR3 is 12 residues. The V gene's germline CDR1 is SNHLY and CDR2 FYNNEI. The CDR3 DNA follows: TGTGCCAACCTGGGACAGAAAAACGAGCAGTACTTC. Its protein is CANLGQKNEQYF.

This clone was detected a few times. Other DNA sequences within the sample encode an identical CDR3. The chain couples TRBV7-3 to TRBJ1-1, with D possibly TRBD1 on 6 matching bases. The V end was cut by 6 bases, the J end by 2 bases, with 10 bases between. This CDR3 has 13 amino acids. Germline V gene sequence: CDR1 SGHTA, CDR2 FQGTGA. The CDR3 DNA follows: TGTGCCAGCAGTGCAGGGGCCAACACTGAAGCTTTCTTT. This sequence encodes CASSAGANTEAFF.

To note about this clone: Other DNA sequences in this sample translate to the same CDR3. The DNA for the CDR3 is TGTGCCACCAGCAGAGATTCTGGGCAGCCCCAGCATTTT. Its translation is CATSRDSGQPQHF. The gene calls are TRBV15 and TRBJ1-5; D call uncertain. The V end was cut by 0 bases, the J end by 7 bases, with 7 bases between. The CDR3 has 13 amino acids. Per the germline V gene, CDR1 is LNHNV and CDR2 is YYDKDF (reference sequence).

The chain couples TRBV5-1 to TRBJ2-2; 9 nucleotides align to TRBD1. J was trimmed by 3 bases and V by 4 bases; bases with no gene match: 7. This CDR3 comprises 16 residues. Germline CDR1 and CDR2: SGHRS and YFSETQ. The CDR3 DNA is TGCGCCAGCAGCGCCACAGGGGGCCTGGACACCGGGGAGCTGTTTTTT. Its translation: CASSATGGLDTGELFF.

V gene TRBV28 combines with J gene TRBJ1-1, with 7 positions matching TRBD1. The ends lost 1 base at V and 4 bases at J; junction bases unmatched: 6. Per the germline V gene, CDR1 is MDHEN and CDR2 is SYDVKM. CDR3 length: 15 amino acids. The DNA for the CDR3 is TGTGCCAGCAGTTTATCCGCCAGGGGGGTCACTGAAGCTTTCTTT. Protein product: CASSLSARGVTEAFF.

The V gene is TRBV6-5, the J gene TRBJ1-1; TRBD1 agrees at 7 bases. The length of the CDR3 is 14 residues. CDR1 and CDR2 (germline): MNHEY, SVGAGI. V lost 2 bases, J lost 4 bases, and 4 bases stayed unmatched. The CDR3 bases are TGTGCCAGCAGTTACACCTCAGGGGGCACTGAAGCTTTCTTT. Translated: CASSYTSGGTEAFF.

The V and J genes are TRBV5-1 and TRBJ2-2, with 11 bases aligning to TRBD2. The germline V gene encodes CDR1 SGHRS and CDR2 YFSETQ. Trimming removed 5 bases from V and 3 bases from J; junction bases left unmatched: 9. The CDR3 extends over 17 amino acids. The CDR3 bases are TGCGCCAGCAGTGAGCCTAGCGGGAGGTTGTACACCGGGGAGCTGTTTTTT. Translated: CASSEPSGRLYTGELFF. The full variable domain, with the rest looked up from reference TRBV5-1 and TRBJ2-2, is KAGVTQTPRYLIKTRGQQVTLSCSPISGHRSVSWYQQTPGQGLQFLFEYFSETQRNKGNFPGRFSGRQFSNSRSEMNVSTLELGDSALYLCASSEPSGRLYTGELFFGEGSRLTVL.

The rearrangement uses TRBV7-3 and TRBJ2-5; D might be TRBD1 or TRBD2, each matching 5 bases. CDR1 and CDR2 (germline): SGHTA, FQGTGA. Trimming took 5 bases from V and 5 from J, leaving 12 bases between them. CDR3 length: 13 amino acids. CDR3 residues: CASSRWDGETQYF. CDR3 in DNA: TGTGCCAGCAGCCGTTGGGACGGGGAGACCCAGTACTTC. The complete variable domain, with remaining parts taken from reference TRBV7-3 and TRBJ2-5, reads GAGVSQTPSNKVTEKGKYVELRCDPISGHTALYWYRQSLGQGPEFLIYFQGTGAADDSGLPNDRFFAVRPEGSVSTLKIQRTERGDSAVYLCASSRWDGETQYFGPGTRLLVL.

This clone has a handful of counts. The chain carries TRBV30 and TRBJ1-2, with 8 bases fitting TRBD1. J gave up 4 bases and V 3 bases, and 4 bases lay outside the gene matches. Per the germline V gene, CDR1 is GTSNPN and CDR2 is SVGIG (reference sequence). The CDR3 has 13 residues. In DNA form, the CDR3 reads TGTGCCTGGAGGCGGGACAGGCCCTATGGCTACACCTTC. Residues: CAWRRDRPYGYTF.

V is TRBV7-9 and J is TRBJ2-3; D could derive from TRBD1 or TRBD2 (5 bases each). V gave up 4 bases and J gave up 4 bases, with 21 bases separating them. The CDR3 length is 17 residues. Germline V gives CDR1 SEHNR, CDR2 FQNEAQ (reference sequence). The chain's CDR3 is CASSSPKGTQDADTQYF. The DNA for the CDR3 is TGTGCCAGCAGCTCACCCAAAGGGACCCAGGACGCAGATACGCAGTATTTT.

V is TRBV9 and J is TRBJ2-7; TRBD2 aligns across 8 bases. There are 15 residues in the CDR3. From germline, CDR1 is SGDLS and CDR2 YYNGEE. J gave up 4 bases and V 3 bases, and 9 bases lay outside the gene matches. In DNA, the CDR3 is TGTGCCAGCAGCGAGGGAAGCGGGAGTAGGTACGAGCAGTACTTC. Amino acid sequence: CASSEGSGSRYEQYF.

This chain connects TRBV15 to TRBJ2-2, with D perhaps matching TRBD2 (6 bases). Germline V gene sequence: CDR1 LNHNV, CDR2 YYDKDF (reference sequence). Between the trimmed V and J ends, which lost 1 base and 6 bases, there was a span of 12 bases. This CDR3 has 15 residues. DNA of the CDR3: TGTGCCACCAGCAGAGGTTGGGGGGAGGCCGGGGAGCTGTTTTTT. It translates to CATSRGWGEAGELFF.

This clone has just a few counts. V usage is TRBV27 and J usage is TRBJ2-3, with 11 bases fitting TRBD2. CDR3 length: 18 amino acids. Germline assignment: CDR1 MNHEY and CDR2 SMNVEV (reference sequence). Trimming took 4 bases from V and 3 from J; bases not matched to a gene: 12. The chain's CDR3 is CASSSRTGTSGMTDTQYF. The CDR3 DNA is TGTGCCAGCAGTTCGAGAACCGGGACTAGCGGTATGACAGATACGCAGTATTTT.

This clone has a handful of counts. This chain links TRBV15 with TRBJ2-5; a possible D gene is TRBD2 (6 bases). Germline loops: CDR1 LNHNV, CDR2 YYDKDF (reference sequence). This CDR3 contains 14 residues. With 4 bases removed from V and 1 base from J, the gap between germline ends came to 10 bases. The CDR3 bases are TGTGCCACCAGCATACTAGCAAGCCAAGAGACCCAGTACTTC. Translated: CATSILASQETQYF.

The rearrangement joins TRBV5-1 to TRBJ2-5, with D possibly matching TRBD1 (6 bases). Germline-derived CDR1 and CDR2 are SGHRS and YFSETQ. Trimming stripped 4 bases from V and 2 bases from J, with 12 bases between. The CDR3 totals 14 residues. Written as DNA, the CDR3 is TGCGCCAGCAGCCGACGGACAGTGCAAGAGACCCAGTACTTC. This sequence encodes CASSRRTVQETQYF.

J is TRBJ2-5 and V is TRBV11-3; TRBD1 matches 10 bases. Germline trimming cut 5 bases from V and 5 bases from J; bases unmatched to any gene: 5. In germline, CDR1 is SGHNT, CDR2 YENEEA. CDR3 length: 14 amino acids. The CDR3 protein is CASSVTGGAETQYF. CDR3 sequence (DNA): TGTGCCAGCAGCGTGACAGGGGGCGCGGAGACCCAGTACTTC.

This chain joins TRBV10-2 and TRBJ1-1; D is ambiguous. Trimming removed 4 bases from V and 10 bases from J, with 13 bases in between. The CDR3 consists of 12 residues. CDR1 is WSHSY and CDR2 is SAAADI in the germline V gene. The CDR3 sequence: CASSVLWERAFF. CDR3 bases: TGCGCCAGCAGTGTGCTATGGGAGCGAGCTTTCTTT.

The CDR3: CASSFRDFYGYTF. DNA for the CDR3: TGTGCCAGCAGTTTCAGGGATTTCTATGGCTACACCTTC. This chain connects TRBV27 to TRBJ1-2, with a possible D match to TRBD1 (5 bases). CDR3 length: 13 amino acids. Looked up from germline, CDR1 is MNHEY and CDR2 is SMNVEV (reference sequence). V dropped 3 bases and J dropped 4 bases, with 9 bases sitting between them.

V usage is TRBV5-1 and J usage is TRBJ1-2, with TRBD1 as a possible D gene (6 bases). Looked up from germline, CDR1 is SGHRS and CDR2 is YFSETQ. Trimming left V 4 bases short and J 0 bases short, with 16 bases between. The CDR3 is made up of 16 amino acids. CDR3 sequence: CASSGRAGEANYGYTF. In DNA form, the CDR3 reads TGCGCCAGCAGCGGGCGAGCAGGGGAAGCTAACTATGGCTACACCTTC.

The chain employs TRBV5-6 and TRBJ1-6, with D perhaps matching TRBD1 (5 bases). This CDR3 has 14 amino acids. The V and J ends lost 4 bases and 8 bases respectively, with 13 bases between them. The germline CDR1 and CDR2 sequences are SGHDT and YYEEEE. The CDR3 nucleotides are TGTGCCAGCAGCCTCGAACGGGGGGATTCACCCCTCCACTTT. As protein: CASSLERGDSPLHF.